The 28 T cell receptor beta chains listed next were all sequenced from one sample in a study of T cell repertoires in cytomegalovirus infection. One entry per CDR3 protein results from TCRdb running MiXCR on the reads. The sample includes fewer than 1,000,000 distinct CDR3 sequences, roughly 31% seen only once; the top ten take about an eighth. For these receptors, no antigen is known. The sample consisted of cultured CD8+ T cells from PBMCs, taken from culture after CMV antigen stimulation. The receptors were gathered from a human donor in good health (CMV status not recorded). Some clones in this sample may be carry-over from other donors' samples.

The chain links TRBV2 to TRBJ2-5; 9 nucleotides align to TRBD2. This CDR3 has 15 residues. After removal of 9 bases from V and 1 base from J, the junction contained 9 bases not matched to a gene. The germline gives CDR1 SNHLY, CDR2 FYNNEI. In nucleotides, the CDR3 is TGTGCCAGTCCTGTAATAGCGGGGGTCCAAGAGACCCAGTACTTC. It codes for CASPVIAGVQETQYF. Using reference TRBV2 and TRBJ2-5 for the parts outside the CDR3, the full variable domain is EPEVTQTPSHQVTQMGQEVILRCVPISNHLYFYWYRQILGQKVEFLVSFYNNEISEKSEIFDDQFSVERPDGSNFTLKIRSTKLEDSAMYFCASPVIAGVQETQYFGPGTRLLVL.

The V gene is TRBV29-1, the J gene TRBJ1-1; D possibly corresponds to TRBD1 (5 bases). The CDR3 has 13 amino acids. V lost 3 bases and J 4 bases, leaving 12 bases between the germline ends. Germline V gives CDR1 SQVTM, CDR2 ANQGSEA. As DNA, the CDR3 is TGCAGCGTTGACCTGGGGGTGGGCACTGAAGCTTTCTTT. Its translation: CSVDLGVGTEAFF.

This chain connects TRBV5-6 to TRBJ1-2; D gene uncertain. Germline CDR1 reads SGHDT; CDR2 reads YYEEEE. Trimming removed 2 bases at V and 9 bases at J, with 8 bases between. This CDR3 is built from 11 residues. CDR3 region: CASSFGRSYTF. In nucleotides, the CDR3 is TGTGCCAGCAGCTTCGGAAGAAGCTACACCTTC. Looking up the rest from reference TRBV5-6 and TRBJ1-2 gives the full variable domain: DAGVTQSPTHLIKTRGQQVTLRCSPKSGHDTVSWYQQALGQGPQFIFQYYEEEERQRGNFPDRFSGHQFPNYSSELNVNALLLGDSALYLCASSFGRSYTFGSGTRLTVV.

The chain recombines TRBV6-2 or TRBV6-3 with TRBJ2-5; 14 bases match TRBD2. V was pared by 2 bases and J by 7 bases, with 12 bases of the junction left unmatched. This CDR3 spans 18 amino acids. In germline, CDR1 is MNHEY, CDR2 SVGEGT. The CDR3 coding sequence is TGTGCCAGCAGTTACGCGGGACTAGCGGGGGAGAATACCAGGACCCAGTACTTC. Encoded protein: CASSYAGLAGENTRTQYF.

This clonotype was detected ten times or more. The CDR3 sequence: CASSLEGGEKLFF. CDR3 nucleotide sequence: TGTGCCAGCAGCTTGGAGGGAGGTGAAAAACTGTTTTTT. The rearrangement links TRBV7-9 to TRBJ1-4; D remains unclear. The CDR3 extends over 13 amino acids. V gave up 3 bases and J gave up 7 bases, with 9 bases separating them. From germline, CDR1 is SEHNR and CDR2 FQNEAQ (reference sequence). The whole variable domain, filled in from reference TRBV7-9 and TRBJ1-4, reads DTGVSQNPRHKITKRGQNVTFRCDPISEHNRLYWYRQTLGQGPEFLTYFQNEAQLEKSRLLSDRFSAERPKGSFSTLEIQRTEQGDSAMYLCASSLEGGEKLFFGSGTQLSVL.

This clonotype was observed a few times. The chain carries TRBV4-1 and TRBJ1-1; 7 nucleotides align to TRBD1. CDR1 MGHRA and CDR2 YSYEKL come from the germline V gene. J was trimmed by 0 bases and V by 3 bases; bases with no gene match: 4. CDR3 length: 15 residues. CDR3 sequence reads: CASSHTGDLNTEAFF. The DNA for the CDR3 is TGCGCCAGCAGCCACACAGGGGATTTGAACACTGAAGCTTTCTTT.

The CDR3 here is CASSLGARSGNTIYF. The CDR3 coding sequence is TGTGCCAGCAGCTTAGGGGCCCGTTCCGGAAACACCATATATTTT. The chain employs TRBV7-9 and TRBJ1-3; D not certain. Germline V lookup: CDR1 SEHNR, CDR2 FQNEAQ (reference sequence). CDR3 length equals 15 residues. V was cut by 1 base and J by 4 bases, with 11 bases left in between.

This clonotype turned up a few times. The chain is built from TRBV5-6 and TRBJ2-7; D not resolved. V lost 0 bases to trimming and J lost 1 base, with 11 bases between them. The CDR3 extends over 15 amino acids. Per germline, CDR1 SGHDT and CDR2 YYEEEE. CDR3 in amino acids: CASSLATMVSYEQYV. The CDR3 DNA follows: TGTGCCAGCAGCTTGGCAACCATGGTGTCCTACGAGCAGTACGTC.

The J gene is TRBJ1-5, the V gene TRBV27, with TRBD1 as a possible D gene (5 bases). Trimming pared 7 bases from V and 3 bases from J, leaving 22 bases between. Germline-derived CDR1 and CDR2 are MNHEY and SMNVEV (reference sequence). CDR3 size: 17 residues. CDR3 DNA sequence: TGTGCCAGCATCTCGTCGGGTGCAGGGCTGTTCAATCAGCCCCAGCATTTT. The encoded protein is CASISSGAGLFNQPQHF.

This clonotype was observed many times. The V gene is TRBV12-3 or TRBV12-4, the J gene TRBJ1-5; 12 nucleotides align to TRBD1. CDR3 length: 16 amino acids. The V and J ends lost 5 bases and 5 bases, in that order; junction bases with no gene match: 7. CDR3: CASSIHGTGGDQPQHF. Written as DNA, the CDR3 is TGTGCCAGCAGTATCCACGGGACAGGGGGCGATCAGCCCCAGCATTTT.

This clonotype was seen repeatedly, ten times or more. This chain uses TRBV12-5 with TRBJ1-6; TRBD1 might be the D (6 bases). This CDR3 spans 19 amino acids. Looked up from germline, CDR1 is LGHNT and CDR2 is FRNRAP. V lost 6 bases, J lost 0 bases, and 21 bases lay in between. In nucleotides, the CDR3 is TGTGCTAGTGGACTTCAGGGGCCTATAATTAACTCCTATAATTCACCCCTCCACTTT. It encodes CASGLQGPIINSYNSPLHF.

The chain couples TRBV7-8 to TRBJ2-2, with 7 bases identical to TRBD1. Germline CDR1 is SGHVS and CDR2 is FQNEAQ. Trimming at V came to 3 bases and at J to 5 bases, leaving 9 bases not matched to a gene. The CDR3 runs 16 residues. The DNA for the CDR3 is TGTGCCAGCAGCTTCCTCGACAGGGTTGGTACCGGGGAGCTGTTTTTT. Protein product: CASSFLDRVGTGELFF.

The chain combines TRBV12-5 with TRBJ1-1; tentative D call: TRBD1 (6 bases). V was clipped by 3 bases and J by 5 bases, with 19 bases between them. The CDR3 runs to 16 residues. CDR1 LGHNT and CDR2 FRNRAP come from the germline V gene. CDR3 protein: CASGFQTDSFRTEAFF. The CDR3 nucleotides read TGTGCTAGTGGTTTCCAAACGGACAGCTTCCGAACTGAAGCTTTCTTT.

This chain connects TRBV19 to TRBJ2-6; D possibly corresponds to TRBD1 (6 bases). The CDR3 loop spans 16 amino acids. Germline V gives CDR1 LNHDA, CDR2 SQIVND (reference sequence). V lost 7 bases and J lost 4, with 17 bases in between. In DNA, the CDR3 is TGTGCCAGTAACCTAGGGGGTCCAGGCGGGGCCAACGTCCTGACTTTC. This gives the protein CASNLGGPGGANVLTF. The full variable domain, completed using reference TRBV19 and TRBJ2-6, is DGGITQSPKYLFRKEGQNVTLSCEQNLNHDAMYWYRQDPGQGLRLIYYSQIVNDFQKGDIAEGYSVSREKKESFPLTVTSAQKNPTAFYLCASNLGGPGGANVLTFGAGSRLTVL.

The genes are TRBV6-2 or TRBV6-3 and TRBJ2-1; TRBD2 might be the D (5 bases). Trimming stripped 2 bases from V and 3 bases from J, with 8 bases between. This CDR3 is built from 14 residues. The V gene's germline CDR1 is MNHEY and CDR2 SVGEGT. The chain's CDR3 is CASSYPGNYNEQFF. CDR3 nucleotide sequence: TGTGCCAGCAGTTACCCCGGGAACTACAATGAGCAGTTCTTC.

This chain connects TRBV27 to TRBJ1-2; TRBD1 agrees at 9 bases. The CDR3 runs to 14 residues. Germline lookup yields CDR1 MNHEY and CDR2 SMNVEV (reference sequence). V gave up 7 bases and J gave up 6 bases; unmatched junction bases: 9. CDR3 in amino acids: CASKPGRTGDGYTF. The CDR3 nucleotides are TGTGCCAGCAAACCGGGTAGGACAGGGGATGGCTACACCTTC.

This clonotype was counted only a few times. The chain recombines TRBV3-1 with TRBJ2-3, with 8 bases fitting TRBD1. Germline V gene data show CDR1 as LGHDT and CDR2 as YNNKEL (reference sequence). The CDR3 has 15 residues. Losses at the gene ends were 4 bases for V and 3 bases for J; bases not matched to a gene: 6. CDR3: CASSRPGQGTDTQYF. In DNA form, the CDR3 reads TGTGCCAGCAGCCGACCCGGACAGGGAACAGATACGCAGTATTTT.

The V and J genes are TRBV7-9 and TRBJ1-2; D perhaps matches TRBD1 (5 bases). The V end was cut by 1 base, the J end by 4 bases, with 13 bases between. This CDR3 is 15 amino acids long. Germline lookup yields CDR1 SEHNR and CDR2 FQNEAQ (reference sequence). The chain's CDR3 is CASSLGTNLRYGYTF. The CDR3 DNA reads TGTGCCAGCAGCTTAGGGACAAACCTTCGCTATGGCTACACCTTC.

This clonotype was seen at least ten times. The chain combines TRBV11-1 with TRBJ2-1, with a possible D match to TRBD1 (6 bases). Germline CDR1 SGHAT, CDR2 FQDESV (reference sequence). Trimming took off 2 bases at V and 8 bases at J, with 19 bases between the two ends. This CDR3 is 16 amino acids long. CDR3 residues: CASSLNPGESGDEQFF. DNA of the CDR3: TGTGCCAGCAGCTTAAATCCAGGGGAAAGCGGCGATGAGCAGTTCTTC.

CDR3 protein: CSVEATVTGIYNEQFF. The CDR3 DNA is TGCAGCGTTGAAGCGACCGTGACAGGGATCTACAATGAGCAGTTCTTC. The chain couples TRBV29-1 to TRBJ2-1; 7 nucleotides agree with TRBD1. The junction had 9 bases not matched to a gene; V was cut back by 1 base and J by 3 bases. Germline loops: CDR1 SQVTM, CDR2 ANQGSEA. This CDR3 is built from 16 residues.

This chain uses TRBV5-6 with TRBJ1-2; a possible D gene is TRBD1 (6 bases). CDR1 is SGHDT and CDR2 is YYEEEE in the germline V gene. The CDR3 is 15 amino acids. Trimming stripped 5 bases from V and 1 base from J, with 15 bases between. DNA of the CDR3: TGTGCCAGCAGGGAAGGGGGGGCCGATAACTATGGCTACACCTTC. Translated, it gives CASREGGADNYGYTF.

The gene calls are TRBV7-9 and TRBJ2-7; maybe TRBD1 (6 bases). This CDR3 contains 15 residues. The V end was cut by 4 bases, the J end by 5 bases, with 18 bases between. CDR1 and CDR2 (germline): SEHNR, FQNEAQ (reference sequence). The CDR3 nucleotides are TGTGCCAGCAGCTCACCGGGACACGGAAGTCACGAGCAGTACGTC. This codes for CASSSPGHGSHEQYV.

The genes are TRBV10-3 and TRBJ1-1; D is undetermined. The V end lost 3 bases, the J end lost 8 bases, and 7 bases lay between the germline ends. The CDR3 sequence is 11 residues long. The germline V gene has CDR1 ENHRY and CDR2 SYGVKD. The CDR3 DNA reads TGTGCCATCAGTGAAGGAAAAGAAGCTTTCTTT. Translation: CAISEGKEAFF.

This clonotype showed up just a few times. The rearrangement joins TRBV4-1 to TRBJ2-1; a weak D match, TRBD2 (6 bases). Trimming removed 0 bases at V and 8 bases at J, with 14 bases between. Germline CDR1 is MGHRA and CDR2 is YSYEKL. The CDR3 contains 15 residues. CDR3 bases: TGCGCCAGCAGCCAAGAGGGCCTCCCGGGGGATGAGCAGTTCTTC. It is translated as CASSQEGLPGDEQFF.

This clonotype was observed a few times. The gene calls are TRBV15 and TRBJ2-3; 7 bases are a match to TRBD2. V shed 2 bases, J shed 1 base, and the junction held 12 bases outside the gene matches. This CDR3 has 18 amino acids. Germline loops: CDR1 LNHNV, CDR2 YYDKDF (reference sequence). The DNA for the CDR3 is TGTGCCACCAGCAGACAGCCGGGACTACCAATTGGCACAGATACGCAGTATTTT. This encodes CATSRQPGLPIGTDTQYF.

This clonotype was recorded only once. The chain combines TRBV20-1 with TRBJ2-7; 7 bases are a match to TRBD1. The CDR3 consists of 13 residues. Germline V gives CDR1 DFQATT, CDR2 SNEGSKA (reference sequence). The J segment lost 4 bases and the V segment lost 1 base, leaving 4 bases of the junction unmatched. The CDR3 nucleotides are TGCAGTGCTAGAGCCCACAGGGGATACGAGCAGTACTTC. Amino acids: CSARAHRGYEQYF.

The chain employs TRBV7-6 and TRBJ2-4; D is perhaps TRBD2 (6 bases). The CDR3 has 13 amino acids. Germline V gene data show CDR1 as SGHVS and CDR2 as FNYEAQ. With 8 bases removed from V and 1 base from J, the gap between germline ends came to 9 bases. This CDR3 is CASRGGAKNIQYF. The CDR3 DNA sequence: TGTGCCAGCCGCGGAGGGGCCAAAAACATTCAGTACTTC.

A few counts support this clonotype. This chain uses TRBV19 with TRBJ2-1; 9 bases agree with TRBD2. The CDR3 contains 16 residues. Trimming cost V 6 bases and J 0 bases; bases outside gene matches: 6. Germline values: CDR1 LNHDA, CDR2 SQIVND (reference sequence). This CDR3 reads CASRTSGGNSYNEQFF. The CDR3 nucleotides are TGTGCCAGTAGAACCAGCGGGGGGAACTCCTACAATGAGCAGTTCTTC.